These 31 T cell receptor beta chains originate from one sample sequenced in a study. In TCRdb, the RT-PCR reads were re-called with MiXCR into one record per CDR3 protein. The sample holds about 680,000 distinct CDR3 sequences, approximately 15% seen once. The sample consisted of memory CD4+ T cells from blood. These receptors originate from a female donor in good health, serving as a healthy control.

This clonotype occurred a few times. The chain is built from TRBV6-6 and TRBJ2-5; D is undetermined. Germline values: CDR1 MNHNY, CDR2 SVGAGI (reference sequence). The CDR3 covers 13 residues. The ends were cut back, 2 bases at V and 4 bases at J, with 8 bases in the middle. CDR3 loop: CASSYLSGETQYF. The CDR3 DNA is TGTGCCAGCAGTTACCTTTCTGGAGAGACCCAGTACTTC.

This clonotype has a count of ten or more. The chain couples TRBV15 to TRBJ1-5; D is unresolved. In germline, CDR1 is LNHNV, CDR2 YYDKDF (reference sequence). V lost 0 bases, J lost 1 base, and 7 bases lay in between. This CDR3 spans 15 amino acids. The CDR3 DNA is TGTGCCACCAGCAGAGATCTCTGGAGCAATCAGCCCCAGCATTTT. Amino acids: CATSRDLWSNQPQHF.

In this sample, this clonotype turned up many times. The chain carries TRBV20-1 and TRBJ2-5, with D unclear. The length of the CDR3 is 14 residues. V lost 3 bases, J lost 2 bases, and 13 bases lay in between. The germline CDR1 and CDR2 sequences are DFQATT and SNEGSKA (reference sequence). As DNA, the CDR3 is TGCAGTGCTAGCGGGCTTCGATTACAAGAGACCCAGTACTTC. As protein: CSASGLRLQETQYF.

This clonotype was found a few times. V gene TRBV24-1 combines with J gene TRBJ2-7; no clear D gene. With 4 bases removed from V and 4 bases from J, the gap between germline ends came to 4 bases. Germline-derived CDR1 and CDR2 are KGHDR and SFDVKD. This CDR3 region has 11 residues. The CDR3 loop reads CATSDAYEQYF. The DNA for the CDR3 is TGTGCCACCAGTGACGCGTACGAGCAGTACTTC.

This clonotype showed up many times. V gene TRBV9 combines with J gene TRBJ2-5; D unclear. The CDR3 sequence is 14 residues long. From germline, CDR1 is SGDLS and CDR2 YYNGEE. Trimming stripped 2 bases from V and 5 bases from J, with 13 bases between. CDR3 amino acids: CASSVYGGLETQYF. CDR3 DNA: TGTGCCAGCAGCGTGTACGGCGGTTTGGAGACCCAGTACTTC.

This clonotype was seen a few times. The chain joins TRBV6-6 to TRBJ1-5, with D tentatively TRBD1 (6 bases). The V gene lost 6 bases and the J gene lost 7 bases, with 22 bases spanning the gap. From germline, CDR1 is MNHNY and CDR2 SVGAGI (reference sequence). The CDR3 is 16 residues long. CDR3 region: CASSTRQASFGQPQHF. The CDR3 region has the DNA TGTGCCAGCAGCACCCGACAGGCCTCCTTTGGACAGCCCCAGCATTTT.

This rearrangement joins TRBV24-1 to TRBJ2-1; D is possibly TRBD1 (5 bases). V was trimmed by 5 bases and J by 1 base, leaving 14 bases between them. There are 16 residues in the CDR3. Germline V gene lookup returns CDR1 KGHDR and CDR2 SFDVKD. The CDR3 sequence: CATSGKRTLSYNEQFF. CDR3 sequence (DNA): TGTGCCACCAGTGGCAAGAGGACACTTTCCTACAATGAGCAGTTCTTC.

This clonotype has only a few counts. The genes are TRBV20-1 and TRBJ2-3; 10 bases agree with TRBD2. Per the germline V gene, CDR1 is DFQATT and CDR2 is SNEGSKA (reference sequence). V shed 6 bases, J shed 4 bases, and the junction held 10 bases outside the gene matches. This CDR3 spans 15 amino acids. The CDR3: CSAKASGSNADTQYF. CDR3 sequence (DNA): TGCAGTGCAAAGGCTAGCGGGAGTAATGCAGATACGCAGTATTTT.

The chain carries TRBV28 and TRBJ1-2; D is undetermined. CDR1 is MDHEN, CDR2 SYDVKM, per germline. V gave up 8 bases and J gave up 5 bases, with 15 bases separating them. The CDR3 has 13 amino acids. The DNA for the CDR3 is TGTGCCAGCGAGGGCCCATCTGCGTATGGCTACACCTTC. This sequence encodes CASEGPSAYGYTF.

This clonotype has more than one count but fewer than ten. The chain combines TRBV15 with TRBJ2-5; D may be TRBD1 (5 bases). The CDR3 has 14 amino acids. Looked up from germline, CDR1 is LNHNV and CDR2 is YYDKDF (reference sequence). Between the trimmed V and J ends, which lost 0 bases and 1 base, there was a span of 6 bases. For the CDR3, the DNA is TGTGCCACCAGCAGAGATCAGGGCCAAGAGACCCAGTACTTC. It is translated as CATSRDQGQETQYF.

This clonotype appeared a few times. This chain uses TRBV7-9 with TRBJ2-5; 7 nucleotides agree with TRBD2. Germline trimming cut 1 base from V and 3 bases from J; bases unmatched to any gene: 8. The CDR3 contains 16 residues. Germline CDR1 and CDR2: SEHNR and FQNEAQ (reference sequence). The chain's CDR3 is CASSLDGWAGEETQYF. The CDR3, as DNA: TGTGCCAGCAGCTTAGACGGGTGGGCGGGGGAAGAGACCCAGTACTTC.

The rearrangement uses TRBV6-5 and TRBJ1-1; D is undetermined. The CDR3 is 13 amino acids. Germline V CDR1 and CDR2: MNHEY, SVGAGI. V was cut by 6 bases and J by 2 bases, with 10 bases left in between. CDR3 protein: CASRLSGNTEAFF. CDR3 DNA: TGTGCCAGCAGGCTTTCCGGTAACACTGAAGCTTTCTTT.

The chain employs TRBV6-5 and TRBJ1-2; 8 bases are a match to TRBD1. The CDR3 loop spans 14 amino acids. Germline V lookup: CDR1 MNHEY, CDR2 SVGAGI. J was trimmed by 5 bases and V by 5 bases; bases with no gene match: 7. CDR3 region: CASSPRGQAYGYTF. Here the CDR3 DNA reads TGTGCCAGCAGTCCCCGGGGACAGGCATATGGCTACACCTTC.

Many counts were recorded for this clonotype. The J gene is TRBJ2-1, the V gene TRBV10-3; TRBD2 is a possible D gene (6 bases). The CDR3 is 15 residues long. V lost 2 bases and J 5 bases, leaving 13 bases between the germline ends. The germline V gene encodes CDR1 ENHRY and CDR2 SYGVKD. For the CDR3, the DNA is TGTGCCATCAGTGAGAGGCCTAGCGAGCACAATGAGCAGTTCTTC. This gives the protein CAISERPSEHNEQFF.

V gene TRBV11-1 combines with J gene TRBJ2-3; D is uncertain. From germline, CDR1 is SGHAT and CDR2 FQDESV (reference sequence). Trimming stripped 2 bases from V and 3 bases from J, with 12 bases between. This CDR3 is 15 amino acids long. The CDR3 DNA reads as TGTGCCAGCAGCTTATACGCCGGACGGACAGATACGCAGTATTTT. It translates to CASSLYAGRTDTQYF.

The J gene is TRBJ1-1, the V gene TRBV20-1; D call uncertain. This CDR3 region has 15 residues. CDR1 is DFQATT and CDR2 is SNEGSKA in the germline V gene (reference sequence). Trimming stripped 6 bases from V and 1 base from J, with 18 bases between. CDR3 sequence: CSARHPTRQNTEAFF. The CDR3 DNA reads TGCAGTGCCAGGCACCCTACTCGGCAGAACACTGAAGCTTTCTTT.

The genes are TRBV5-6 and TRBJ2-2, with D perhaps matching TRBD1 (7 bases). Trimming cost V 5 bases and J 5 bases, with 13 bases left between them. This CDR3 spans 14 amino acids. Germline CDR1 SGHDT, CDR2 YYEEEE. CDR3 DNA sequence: TGTGCCAGCAGTCAGGGGGGTTGGACCGGGGAGCTGTTTTTT. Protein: CASSQGGWTGELFF.

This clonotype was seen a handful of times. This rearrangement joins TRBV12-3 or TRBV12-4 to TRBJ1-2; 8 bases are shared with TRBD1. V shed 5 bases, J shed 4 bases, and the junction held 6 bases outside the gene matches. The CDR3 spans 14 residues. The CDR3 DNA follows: TGTGCCAGCAGTCAAACGACAGGGGTCTATGGCTACACCTTC. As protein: CASSQTTGVYGYTF.

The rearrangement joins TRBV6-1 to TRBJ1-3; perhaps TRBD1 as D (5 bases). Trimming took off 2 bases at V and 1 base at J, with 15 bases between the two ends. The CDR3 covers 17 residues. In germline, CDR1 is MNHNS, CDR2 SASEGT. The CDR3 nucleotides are TGTGCCAGCAGTGAATTTTGGGGCCCCAGTTCTGGAAACACCATATATTTT. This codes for CASSEFWGPSSGNTIYF.

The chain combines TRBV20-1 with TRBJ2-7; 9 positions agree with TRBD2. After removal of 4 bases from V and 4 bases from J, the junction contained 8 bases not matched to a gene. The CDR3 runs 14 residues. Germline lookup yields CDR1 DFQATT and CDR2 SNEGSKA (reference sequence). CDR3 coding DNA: TGCAGTGCTACCCCTAGCGGGGTCCGTTACGAGCAGTACTTC. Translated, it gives CSATPSGVRYEQYF.

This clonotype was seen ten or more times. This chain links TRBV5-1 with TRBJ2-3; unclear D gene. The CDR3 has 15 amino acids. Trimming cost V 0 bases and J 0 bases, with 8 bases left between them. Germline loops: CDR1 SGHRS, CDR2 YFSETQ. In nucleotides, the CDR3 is TGCGCCAGCAGCTTGGCCAGCGTCAGCACAGATACGCAGTATTTT. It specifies CASSLASVSTDTQYF.

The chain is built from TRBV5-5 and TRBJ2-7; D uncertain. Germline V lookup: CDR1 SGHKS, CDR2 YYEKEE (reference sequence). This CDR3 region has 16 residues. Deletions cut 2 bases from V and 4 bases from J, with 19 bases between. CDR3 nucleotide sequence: TGTGCCAGCAGCTTCCGAAGACTGGGGAATGGGTACGAGCAGTACTTC. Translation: CASSFRRLGNGYEQYF.

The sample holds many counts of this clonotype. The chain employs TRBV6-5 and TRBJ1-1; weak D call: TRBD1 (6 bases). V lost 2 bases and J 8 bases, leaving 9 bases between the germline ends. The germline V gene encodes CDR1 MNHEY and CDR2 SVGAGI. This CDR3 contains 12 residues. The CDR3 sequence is CASSYGGSEAFF. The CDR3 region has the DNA TGTGCCAGCAGTTACGGGGGCAGCGAAGCTTTCTTT.

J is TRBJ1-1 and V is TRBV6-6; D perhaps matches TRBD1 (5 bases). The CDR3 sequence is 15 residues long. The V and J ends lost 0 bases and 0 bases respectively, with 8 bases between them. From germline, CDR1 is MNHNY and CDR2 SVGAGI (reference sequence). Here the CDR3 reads CASSYSPGLNTEAFF. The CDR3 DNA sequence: TGTGCCAGCAGTTACTCCCCAGGGTTGAACACTGAAGCTTTCTTT.

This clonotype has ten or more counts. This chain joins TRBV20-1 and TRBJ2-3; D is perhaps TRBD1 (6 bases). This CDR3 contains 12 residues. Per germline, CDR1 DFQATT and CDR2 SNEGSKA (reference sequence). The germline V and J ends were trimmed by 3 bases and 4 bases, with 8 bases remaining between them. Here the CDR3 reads CSASSGADTQYF. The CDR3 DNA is TGCAGTGCTAGTTCAGGGGCAGATACGCAGTATTTT.

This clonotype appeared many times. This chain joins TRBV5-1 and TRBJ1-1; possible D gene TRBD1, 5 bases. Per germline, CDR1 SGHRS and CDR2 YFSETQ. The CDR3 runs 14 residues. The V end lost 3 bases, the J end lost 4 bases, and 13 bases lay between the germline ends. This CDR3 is CASSSGLQVTEAFF. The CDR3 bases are TGCGCCAGCAGCTCGGGACTACAAGTCACTGAAGCTTTCTTT.

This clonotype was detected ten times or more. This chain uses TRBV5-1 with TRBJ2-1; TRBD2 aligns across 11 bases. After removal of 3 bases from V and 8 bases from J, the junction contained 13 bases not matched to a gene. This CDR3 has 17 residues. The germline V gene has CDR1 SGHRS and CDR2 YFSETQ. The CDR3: CASSSLLAGEGVDEQFF. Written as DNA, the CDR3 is TGCGCCAGCAGCTCCTTACTAGCGGGAGAGGGTGTCGATGAGCAGTTCTTC.

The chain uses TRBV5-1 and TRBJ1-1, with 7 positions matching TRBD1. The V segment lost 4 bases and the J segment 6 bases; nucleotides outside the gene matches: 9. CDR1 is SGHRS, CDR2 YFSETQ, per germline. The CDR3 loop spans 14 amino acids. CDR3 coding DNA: TGCGCCAGCAGCGTGGGACAGATCGAAGCTGAAGCTTTCTTT. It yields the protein CASSVGQIEAEAFF. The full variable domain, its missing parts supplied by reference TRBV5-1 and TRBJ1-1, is KAGVTQTPRYLIKTRGQQVTLSCSPISGHRSVSWYQQTPGQGLQFLFEYFSETQRNKGNFPGRFSGRQFSNSRSEMNVSTLELGDSALYLCASSVGQIEAEAFFGQGTRLTVV.

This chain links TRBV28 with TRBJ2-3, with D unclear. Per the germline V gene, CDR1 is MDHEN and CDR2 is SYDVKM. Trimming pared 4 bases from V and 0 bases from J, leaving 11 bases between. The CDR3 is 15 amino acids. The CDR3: CASSSLDLSTDTQYF. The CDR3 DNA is TGTGCCAGCAGTTCCCTTGACCTGAGCACAGATACGCAGTATTTT.

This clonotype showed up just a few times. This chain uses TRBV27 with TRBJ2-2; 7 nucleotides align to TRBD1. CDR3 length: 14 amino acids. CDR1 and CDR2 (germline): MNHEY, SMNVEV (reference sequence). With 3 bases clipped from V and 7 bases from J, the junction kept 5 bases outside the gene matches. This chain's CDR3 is CASSFTDRVGELFF. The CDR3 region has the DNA TGTGCCAGCAGTTTCACCGACAGGGTCGGGGAGCTGTTTTTT.

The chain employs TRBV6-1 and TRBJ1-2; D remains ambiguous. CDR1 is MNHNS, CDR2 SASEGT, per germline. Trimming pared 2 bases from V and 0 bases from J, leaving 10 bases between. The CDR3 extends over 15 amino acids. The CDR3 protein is CASSEWRFANYGYTF. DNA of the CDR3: TGTGCCAGCAGTGAATGGCGTTTTGCTAACTATGGCTACACCTTC.